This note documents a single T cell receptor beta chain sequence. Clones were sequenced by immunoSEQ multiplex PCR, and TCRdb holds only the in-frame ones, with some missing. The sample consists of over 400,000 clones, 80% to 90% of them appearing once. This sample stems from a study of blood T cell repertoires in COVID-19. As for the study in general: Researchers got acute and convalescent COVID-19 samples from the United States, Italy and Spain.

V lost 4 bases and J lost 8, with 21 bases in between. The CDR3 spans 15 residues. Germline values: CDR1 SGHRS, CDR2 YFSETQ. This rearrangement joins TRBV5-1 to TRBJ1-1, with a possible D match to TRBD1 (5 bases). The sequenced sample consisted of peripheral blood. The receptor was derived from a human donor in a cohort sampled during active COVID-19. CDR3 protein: CASSLTGEGQGEAFF. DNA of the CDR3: TGCGCCAGCAGCCTTACTGGGGAGGGGCAAGGAGAAGCTTTCTTT.